The following is a TCR beta chain sequence with its context. The data are from a study of blood T cell repertoires in COVID-19. Authors' methods: Scientists estimated how many nucleated cells there were by amplifying reference gene primers. The method was immunoSEQ multiplex PCR; TCRdb's version includes in-frame clones alone and lacks a portion of them. D and trimming come from the DNA, and the V and J calls and clone size come from that table. The sample includes more than 15,000 clones, just under 90% of them seen just once. Specimen: peripheral blood. The sequence came from a human donor in a cohort sampled during active COVID-19.

DNA for the CDR3: TGCGCCAGCAGCCCACAGGGGATTGGGCCCACAGATACGCAGTATTTT. Protein: CASSPQGIGPTDTQYF. This chain uses TRBV5-1 with TRBJ2-3, with TRBD1 matching 7 bases. The junction had 10 bases not matched to a gene; V was cut back by 4 bases and J by 2 bases. CDR3 length: 16 amino acids. CDR1 is SGHRS, CDR2 YFSETQ, per germline.